This T cell receptor beta chain was identified in a study of CD8 T cells in ankylosing spondylitis. TCRdb reanalysed the 5' RACE reads using MiXCR and keeps one entry per CDR3 protein. The table lists nearly 250,000 distinct CDR3 sequences, over 30% of them singletons. Germline V gene data show CDR1 as MGHRA and CDR2 as YSYEKL. V gave up 3 bases and J gave up 6 bases, with 18 bases separating them. The CDR3 consists of 15 residues. Specimen: blood, either unsorted or a sorted T cell fraction (not recorded which). The clonotype was recovered from a male donor with ankylosing spondylitis or in good health (not recorded which). The genes are TRBV4-1 and TRBJ2-7; D is possibly TRBD1 (6 bases). As DNA, the CDR3 is TGCGCCAGCAGCCAGGGTTTCTGGGCAGGGGTCGAGCAGTACTTC. It is translated as CASSQGFWAGVEQYF.